This is a list of T cell receptor beta chains from one sample in a study of T cell changes during pregnancy in multiple sclerosis. Measured with immunoSEQ multiplex PCR; TCRdb has only the in-frame clones, and not every one. Here the sample spans about 80,000 clones, roughly nine tenths being singletons. Specimen: peripheral blood, collected before pregnancy. The source of these receptors is a female donor with multiple sclerosis, enrolled in a pregnancy study. Each CDR3 is given with its conserved first and last residue. D genes are given only for firm matches. Clone sizes are given selectively: once, few, many, or a class where the clone is expanded.

j_call | clone_size | d_call | v_call | cdr3_aa | cdr3_nt
TRBJ2-1 | once | NA | TRBV28 | CASSAFSVDEQFF | TGTGCCAGCAGTGCCTTCTCGGTAGATGAGCAGTTCTTC
TRBJ1-5 | once | NA | TRBV29-1 | CSVDSGPNQPQHF | TGCAGCGTTGACTCAGGTCCAAATCAGCCCCAGCATTTT
TRBJ2-5 | NA | NA | TRBV30 | CAWSGPAGTQYF | TGTGCCTGGAGTGGGCCTGCAGGGACCCAGTACTTC
TRBJ2-5 | NA | NA | TRBV27 | CASSQTRTLFRETQYF | TGTGCCAGCAGCCAAACGCGGACTCTATTCCGGGAGACCCAGTACTTC
TRBJ2-2 | NA | TRBD1 | TRBV28 | CASTTGTGSNGELFF | TGTGCCAGCACGACGGGGACAGGGTCGAACGGGGAGCTGTTTTTT
TRBJ1-3 | NA | NA | TRBV7-8 | CASSPRLLSGNTIYF | TGTGCCAGCAGCCCCCGACTGCTCTCTGGAAACACCATATATTTT
TRBJ2-2 | few | NA | TRBV19 | CASSLAGYAGELFF | TGTGCCAGTAGTCTGGCAGGGTACGCCGGGGAGCTGTTTTTT
TRBJ1-5 | NA | NA | TRBV7-2 | CASSHSGGQQPQHF | TGTGCCAGCAGCCACTCGGGGGGCCAGCAGCCCCAGCATTTT
TRBJ2-3 | NA | NA | TRBV9 | CASSVGGRTTDTQYF | TGTGCCAGCAGCGTAGGGGGCAGGACCACAGATACGCAGTATTTT
TRBJ1-2 | NA | NA | TRBV19 | CASSIEGGGNGYTF | TGTGCCAGTAGTATAGAAGGAGGCGGTAATGGCTACACCTTC
TRBJ2-1 | NA | TRBD1 | TRBV6-1 | CASSARQGAMGNEQFF | TGTGCCAGCAGTGCCCGACAGGGGGCAATGGGGAATGAGCAGTTCTTC
TRBJ2-7 | NA | TRBD1 | TRBV7-8 | CASSHRGREIEQYF | TGTGCCAGCAGCCACAGGGGGCGTGAGATCGAGCAGTACTTC
TRBJ2-2 | NA | NA | TRBV29-1 | CSVGQVTTGELFF | TGCAGCGTTGGACAGGTTACCACCGGGGAGCTGTTTTTT
TRBJ2-1 | NA | TRBD2 | TRBV25-1 | CASSEFPLLAGGNNEQFF | TGTGCCAGCAGTGAATTCCCTCTACTAGCGGGAGGGAACAATGAGCAGTTCTTC
TRBJ1-5 | NA | NA | TRBV19 | CASSTTGFRSNQPQHF | TGTGCCAGTAGTACGACAGGATTTCGTAGCAATCAGCCCCAGCATTTT
TRBJ1-3 | NA | NA | TRBV15 | CATSTDRSSGNTIYF | TGTGCCACCAGCACCGACAGGAGCTCTGGAAACACCATATATTTT
TRBJ2-2 | NA | TRBD2 | TRBV4-2 | CASSQDRLAANTGELFF | TGTGCCAGCAGCCAAGATCGCCTAGCGGCGAACACCGGGGAGCTGTTTTTT
TRBJ2-1 | NA | TRBD1 | TRBV7-6 | CASSDYRDRSYNEQFF | TGTGCCAGCAGCGACTACCGGGACAGATCCTACAATGAGCAGTTCTTC
TRBJ1-1 | NA | TRBD1 | TRBV28 | CASSLLPGTANTEAFF | TGTGCCAGCAGCCTCCTCCCGGGGACAGCGAACACTGAAGCTTTCTTT
TRBJ1-4 | NA | NA | TRBV19 | CASRLANVNEKLFF | TGTGCCAGTAGGCTCGCTAACGTAAATGAAAAACTGTTTTTT
TRBJ2-5 | NA | TRBD1 | TRBV6-5 | CASRSTGGAETQYF | TGTGCCAGCAGATCAACAGGGGGAGCAGAGACCCAGTACTTC
TRBJ2-5 | NA | NA | TRBV5-1 | CASSLVGGRYPVAQYF | TGCGCCAGCAGCTTGGTGGGAGGCAGGTATCCCGTTGCCCAGTACTTC
TRBJ1-2 | once | TRBD1 | TRBV2 | CASFRDRGYGYTF | TGTGCCAGTTTCCGGGACAGGGGCTATGGCTACACCTTC
TRBJ2-7 | NA | NA | TRBV9 | CASSVGLTYEQYF | TGTGCCAGCAGCGTAGGGCTGACCTACGAGCAGTACTTC
TRBJ2-4 | NA | TRBD2 | TRBV7-2 | CASSLVTTSGRGTKNIQYF | TGTGCCAGCAGCTTAGTCACAACTAGCGGGAGGGGGACCAAAAACATTCAGTACTTC
TRBJ1-2 | NA | NA | TRBV2 | CASSSGLRGHYGYTF | TGTGCCAGCAGCTCGGGACTTCGGGGCCACTATGGCTACACCTTC
TRBJ2-7 | once | NA | TRBV29-1 | CSVVTGTMKPIGQYF | TGCAGCGTTGTCACCGGGACAATGAAACCTATAGGGCAGTACTTC
TRBJ2-7 | once | NA | TRBV28 | CASSEREQYF | TGTGCCAGCTCCGAGAGGGAGCAGTACTTC
TRBJ2-1 | NA | TRBD2 | TRBV7-9 | CASSLAGGNEQFF | TGTGCCAGCAGCTTAGCGGGAGGGAATGAGCAGTTCTTC
TRBJ2-2 | NA | TRBD2 | TRBV5-1 | CASSLTPGGTGELFF | TGCGCCAGCAGCTTGACTCCCGGGGGGACCGGGGAGCTGTTTTTT
TRBJ2-5 | NA | NA | TRBV5-6 | CASSLAAGQETQYF | TGTGCCAGCAGCTTGGCCGCAGGGCAAGAGACCCAGTACTTC
TRBJ1-4 | once | NA | TRBV7-9 | CASSSYEKLFF | TGTGCCAGCAGCTCATATGAAAAACTGTTTTTT
TRBJ1-2 | NA | NA | TRBV19 | CASSIDGPAGAYGYTF | TGTGCCAGTAGTATAGATGGGCCGGCAGGGGCCTATGGCTACACCTTC
TRBJ2-1 | NA | NA | TRBV6-1 | CASSEAGGNEQFF | TGTGCCAGCAGTGAAGCCGGAGGAAATGAGCAGTTCTTC
TRBJ2-7 | NA | NA | TRBV11-2 | CASSSAYEQYF | TGTGCCAGCAGCTCGGCCTACGAGCAGTACTTC
TRBJ2-7 | NA | TRBD1 | TRBV5-6 | CASSGTGGYEQYF | TGTGCCAGCAGCGGGACAGGGGGCTACGAGCAGTACTTC
TRBJ2-7 | NA | TRBD2 | TRBV18 | CASSPAGASYEQYF | TGTGCCAGCTCACCGGCGGGAGCGTCCTACGAGCAGTACTTC
TRBJ1-2 | NA | NA | TRBV5-1 | CASSLGGRAGNYGYTF | TGCGCCAGCAGCTTGGGGGGGAGGGCCGGTAACTATGGCTACACCTTC
TRBJ2-1 | NA | NA | TRBV6-5 | CASQTGEVGEQFF | TGTGCCTCCCAAACAGGGGAGGTGGGGGAGCAGTTCTTC
TRBJ2-1 | once | NA | TRBV29-1 | CSVALLVPLNNEQFF | TGCAGCGTTGCCCTCCTAGTCCCGCTCAACAATGAGCAGTTCTTC
TRBJ1-4 | NA | NA | TRBV6-1 | CASSRGGEKLFF | TGTGCCAGCAGTAGAGGTGGAGAAAAACTGTTTTTT
TRBJ2-1 | NA | NA | TRBV29-1 | CSAPSRANEQFF | TGCAGCGCCCCGTCGAGGGCCAATGAGCAGTTCTTC
TRBJ2-7 | once | NA | TRBV28 | CASSSSYRDPTYEQYF | TGTGCCAGCAGTTCCTCATACAGGGATCCCACCTACGAGCAGTACTTC
TRBJ2-2 | NA | TRBD1 | TRBV19 | CASTIRTGSNTGELFF | TGTGCCAGTACCATAAGGACAGGTTCGAACACCGGGGAGCTGTTTTTT
TRBJ2-7 | NA | NA | TRBV6-5 | CASSYGLAGTYEQYF | TGTGCCAGCAGTTACGGGCTAGCAGGTACCTACGAGCAGTACTTC
TRBJ1-5 | NA | NA | TRBV9 | CASSVDGSGNQPQHF | TGTGCCAGCAGCGTAGACGGGAGTGGCAATCAGCCCCAGCATTTT
TRBJ2-7 | NA | NA | TRBV6-5 | CASSYQGGGSGEQYF | TGTGCCAGCAGTTACCAGGGAGGAGGATCTGGCGAGCAGTACTTC
TRBJ2-5 | NA | NA | TRBV6-5 | CASRDSQETQYF | TGTGCCAGCAGGGACTCCCAAGAGACCCAGTACTTC
TRBJ2-7 | NA | TRBD1 | TRBV14 | CASSQRTGVYEQYF | TGTGCCAGCAGCCAACGGACAGGGGTCTACGAGCAGTACTTC
TRBJ2-7 | NA | NA | TRBV6-6 | CASRGSTSSYEQYF | TGTGCCAGCAGGGGGTCGACTAGCTCCTACGAGCAGTACTTC